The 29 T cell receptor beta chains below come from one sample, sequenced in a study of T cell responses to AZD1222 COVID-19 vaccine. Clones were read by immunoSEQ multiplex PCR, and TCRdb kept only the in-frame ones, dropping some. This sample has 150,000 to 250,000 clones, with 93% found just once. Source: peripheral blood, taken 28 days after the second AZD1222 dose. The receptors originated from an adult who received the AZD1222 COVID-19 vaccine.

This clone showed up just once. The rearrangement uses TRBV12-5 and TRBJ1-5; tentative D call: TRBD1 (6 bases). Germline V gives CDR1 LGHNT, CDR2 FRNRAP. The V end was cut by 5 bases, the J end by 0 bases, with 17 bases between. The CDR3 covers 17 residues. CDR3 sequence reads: CASGPRPGDLSNQPQHF. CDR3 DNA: TGTGCTAGTGGTCCCCGCCCAGGGGACCTTAGCAATCAGCCCCAGCATTTT.

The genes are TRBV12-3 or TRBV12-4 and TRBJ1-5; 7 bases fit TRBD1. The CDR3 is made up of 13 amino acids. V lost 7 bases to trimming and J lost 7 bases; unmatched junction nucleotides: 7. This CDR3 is CASTLTGVQPQHF. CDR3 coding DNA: TGTGCCAGCACCCTTACAGGGGTCCAGCCCCAGCATTTT.

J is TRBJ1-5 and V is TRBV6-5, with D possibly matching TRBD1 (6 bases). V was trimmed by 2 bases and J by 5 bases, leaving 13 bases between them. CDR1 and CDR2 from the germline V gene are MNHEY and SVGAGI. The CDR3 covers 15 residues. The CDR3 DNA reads TGTGCCAGCAGTTACCATCCACAGGGAGATCAGCCCCAGCATTTT. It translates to CASSYHPQGDQPQHF.

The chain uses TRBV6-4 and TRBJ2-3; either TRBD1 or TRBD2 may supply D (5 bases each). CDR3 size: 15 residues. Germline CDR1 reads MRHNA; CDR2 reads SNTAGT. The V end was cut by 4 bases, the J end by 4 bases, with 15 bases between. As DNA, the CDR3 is TGTGCCAGCAGTGTTTTTGGTCGAGGGGCAGATACGCAGTATTTT. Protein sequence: CASSVFGRGADTQYF.

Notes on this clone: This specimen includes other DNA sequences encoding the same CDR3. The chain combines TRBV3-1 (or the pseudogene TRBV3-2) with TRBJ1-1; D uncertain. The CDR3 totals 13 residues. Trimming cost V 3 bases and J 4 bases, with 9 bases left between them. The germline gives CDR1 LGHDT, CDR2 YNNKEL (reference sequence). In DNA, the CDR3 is TGTGCCAGCAGCCAGGTTGGCGGCACTGAAGCTTTCTTT. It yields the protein CASSQVGGTEAFF.

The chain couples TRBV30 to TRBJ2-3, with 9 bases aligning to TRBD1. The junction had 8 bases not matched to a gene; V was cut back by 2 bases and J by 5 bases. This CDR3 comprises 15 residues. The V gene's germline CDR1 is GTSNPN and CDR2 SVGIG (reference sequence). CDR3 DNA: TGTGCCTGGAGTTACGGGACAGGGTTTAGAGATACGCAGTATTTT. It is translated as CAWSYGTGFRDTQYF. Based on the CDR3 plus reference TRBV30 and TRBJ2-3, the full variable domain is SQTIHQWPATLVQPVGSPLSLECTVEGTSNPNLYWYRQAAGRGLQLLFYSVGIGQISSEVPQNLSASRPQDRQFILSSKKLLLSDSGFYLCAWSYGTGFRDTQYFGPGTRLTVL.

The CDR3 DNA follows: TGTGCCAGCAGCTTGAGGAGGGCAGGGGGCCGAAACACCATATATTTT. As protein: CASSLRRAGGRNTIYF. The chain couples TRBV5-6 to TRBJ1-3; 8 nucleotides line up with TRBD1. Germline V gene sequence: CDR1 SGHDT, CDR2 YYEEEE. This CDR3 is 16 amino acids long. Trimming took 1 base from V and 5 from J; bases not matched to a gene: 8.

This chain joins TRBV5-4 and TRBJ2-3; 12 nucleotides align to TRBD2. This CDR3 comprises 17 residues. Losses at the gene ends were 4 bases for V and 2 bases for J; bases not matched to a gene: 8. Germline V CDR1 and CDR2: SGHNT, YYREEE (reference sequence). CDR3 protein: CASSLRGLAGNTDTQYF. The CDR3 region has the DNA TGTGCCAGCAGCCTACGCGGACTAGCGGGGAACACAGATACGCAGTATTTT.

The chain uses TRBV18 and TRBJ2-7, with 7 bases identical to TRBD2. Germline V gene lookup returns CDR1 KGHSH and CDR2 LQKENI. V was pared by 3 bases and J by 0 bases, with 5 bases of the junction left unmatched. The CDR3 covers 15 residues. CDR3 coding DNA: TGTGCCAGCTCACCGTCCGGGGGGAGCTCCTACGAGCAGTACTTC. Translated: CASSPSGGSSYEQYF.

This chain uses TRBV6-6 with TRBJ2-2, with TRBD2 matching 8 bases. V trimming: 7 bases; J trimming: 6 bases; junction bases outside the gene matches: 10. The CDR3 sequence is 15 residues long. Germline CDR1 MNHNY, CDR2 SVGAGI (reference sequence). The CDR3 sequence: CASIAGLAGAGELFF. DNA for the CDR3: TGTGCCAGCATTGCCGGACTAGCCGGAGCCGGGGAGCTGTTTTTT.

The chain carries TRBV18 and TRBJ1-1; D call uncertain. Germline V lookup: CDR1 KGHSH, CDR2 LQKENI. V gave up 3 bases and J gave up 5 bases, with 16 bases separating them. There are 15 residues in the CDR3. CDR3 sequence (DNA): TGTGCCAGCTCACCCACCGATGAAGGGAGGACTGAAGCTTTCTTT. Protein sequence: CASSPTDEGRTEAFF.

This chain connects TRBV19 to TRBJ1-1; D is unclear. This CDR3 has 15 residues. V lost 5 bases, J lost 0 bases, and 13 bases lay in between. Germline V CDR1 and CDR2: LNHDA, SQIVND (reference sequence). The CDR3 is CASSPYSGVNTEAFF. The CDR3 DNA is TGTGCCAGTAGTCCTTACTCCGGGGTGAACACTGAAGCTTTCTTT.

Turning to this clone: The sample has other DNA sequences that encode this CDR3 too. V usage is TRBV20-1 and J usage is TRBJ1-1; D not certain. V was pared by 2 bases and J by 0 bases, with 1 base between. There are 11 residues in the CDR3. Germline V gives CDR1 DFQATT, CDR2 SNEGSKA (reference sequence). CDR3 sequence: CSARLNTEAFF. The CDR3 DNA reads TGCAGTGCTAGACTGAACACTGAAGCTTTCTTT.

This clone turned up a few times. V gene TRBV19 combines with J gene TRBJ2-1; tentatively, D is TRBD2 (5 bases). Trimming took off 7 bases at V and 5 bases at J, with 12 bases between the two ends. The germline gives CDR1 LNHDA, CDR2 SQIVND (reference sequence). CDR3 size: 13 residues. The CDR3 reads CASNTWRDNEQFF. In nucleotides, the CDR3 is TGTGCCAGTAACACTTGGCGGGACAATGAGCAGTTCTTC. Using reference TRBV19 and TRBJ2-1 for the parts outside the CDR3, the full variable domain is DGGITQSPKYLFRKEGQNVTLSCEQNLNHDAMYWYRQDPGQGLRLIYYSQIVNDFQKGDIAEGYSVSREKKESFPLTVTSAQKNPTAFYLCASNTWRDNEQFFGPGTRLTVL.

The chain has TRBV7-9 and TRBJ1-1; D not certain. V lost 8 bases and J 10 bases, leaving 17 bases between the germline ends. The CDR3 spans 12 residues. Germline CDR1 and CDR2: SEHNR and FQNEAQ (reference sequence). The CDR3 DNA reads TGTGCCAGCGGCGGAGCGGCCCGGGGAGCTTTCTTT. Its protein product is CASGGAARGAFF.

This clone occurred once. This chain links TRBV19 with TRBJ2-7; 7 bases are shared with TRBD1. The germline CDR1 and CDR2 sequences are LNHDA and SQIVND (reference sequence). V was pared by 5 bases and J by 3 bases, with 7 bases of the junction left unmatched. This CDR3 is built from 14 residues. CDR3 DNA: TGTGCCAGTAGTCAGGGGGTCCCAAGCTACGAGCAGTACTTC. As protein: CASSQGVPSYEQYF.

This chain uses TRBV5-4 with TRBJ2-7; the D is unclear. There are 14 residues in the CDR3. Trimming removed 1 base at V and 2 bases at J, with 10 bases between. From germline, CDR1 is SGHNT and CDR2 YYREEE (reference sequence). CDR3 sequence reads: CASSLSPMAYEQYF. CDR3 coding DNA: TGTGCCAGCAGCTTGAGTCCTATGGCCTACGAGCAGTACTTC.

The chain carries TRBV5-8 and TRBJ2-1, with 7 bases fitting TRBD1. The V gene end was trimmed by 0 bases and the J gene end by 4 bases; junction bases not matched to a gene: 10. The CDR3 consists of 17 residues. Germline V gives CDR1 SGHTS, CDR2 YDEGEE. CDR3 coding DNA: TGTGCCAGCAGCTTGGAGGGGGCCCTTCTCCTATACAATGAGCAGTTCTTC. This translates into CASSLEGALLLYNEQFF.

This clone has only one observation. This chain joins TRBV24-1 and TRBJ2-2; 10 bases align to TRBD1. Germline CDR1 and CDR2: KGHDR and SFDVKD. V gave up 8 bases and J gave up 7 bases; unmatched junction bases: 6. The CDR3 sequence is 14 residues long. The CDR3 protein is CATKGTGVSGELFF. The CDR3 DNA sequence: TGTGCCACCAAAGGGACAGGGGTTAGCGGGGAGCTGTTTTTT.

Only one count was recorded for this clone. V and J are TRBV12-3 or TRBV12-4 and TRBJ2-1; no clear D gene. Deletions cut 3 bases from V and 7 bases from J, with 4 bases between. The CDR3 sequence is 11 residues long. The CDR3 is CASSLWNEQFF. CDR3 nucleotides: TGTGCCAGCAGTTTGTGGAATGAGCAGTTCTTC.

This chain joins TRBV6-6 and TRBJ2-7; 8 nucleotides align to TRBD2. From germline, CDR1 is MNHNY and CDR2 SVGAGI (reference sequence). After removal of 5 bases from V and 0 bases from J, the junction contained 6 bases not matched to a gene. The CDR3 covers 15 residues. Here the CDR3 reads CASSAGGGSSYEQYF. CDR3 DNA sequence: TGTGCCAGCAGTGCCGGGGGGGGGAGCTCCTACGAGCAGTACTTC.

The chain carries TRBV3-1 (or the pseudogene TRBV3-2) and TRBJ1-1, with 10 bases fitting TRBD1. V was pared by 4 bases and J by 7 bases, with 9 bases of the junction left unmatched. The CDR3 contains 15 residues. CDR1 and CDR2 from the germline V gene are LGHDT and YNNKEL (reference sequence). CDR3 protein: CASSPRTGGMNEAFF. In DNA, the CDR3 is TGTGCCAGCAGCCCACGGACAGGGGGGATGAATGAAGCTTTCTTT.

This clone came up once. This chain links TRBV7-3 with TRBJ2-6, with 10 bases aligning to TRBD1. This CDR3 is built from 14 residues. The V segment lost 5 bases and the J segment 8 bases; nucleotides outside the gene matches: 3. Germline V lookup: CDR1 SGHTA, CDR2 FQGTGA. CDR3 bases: TGTGCCAGCAGCCCGGACAGGGGGTCCAACGTCCTGACTTTC. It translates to CASSPDRGSNVLTF. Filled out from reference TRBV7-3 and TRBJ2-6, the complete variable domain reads GAGVSQTPSNKVTEKGKYVELRCDPISGHTALYWYRQSLGQGPEFLIYFQGTGAADDSGLPNDRFFAVRPEGSVSTLKIQRTERGDSAVYLCASSPDRGSNVLTFGAGSRLTVL.

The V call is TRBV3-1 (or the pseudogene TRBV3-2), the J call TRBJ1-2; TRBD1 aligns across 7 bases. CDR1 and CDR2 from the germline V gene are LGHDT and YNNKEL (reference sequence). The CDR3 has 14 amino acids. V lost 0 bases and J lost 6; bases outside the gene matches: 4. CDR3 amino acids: CASSQERGQHGYTF. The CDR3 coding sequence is TGTGCCAGCAGCCAAGAAAGGGGGCAGCATGGCTACACCTTC.

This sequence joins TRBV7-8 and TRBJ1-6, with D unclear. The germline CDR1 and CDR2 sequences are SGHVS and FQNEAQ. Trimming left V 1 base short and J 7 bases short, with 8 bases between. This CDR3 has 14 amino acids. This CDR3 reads CASSLDSPNSPLHF. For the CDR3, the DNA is TGTGCCAGCAGCTTAGACTCACCGAATTCACCCCTCCACTTT. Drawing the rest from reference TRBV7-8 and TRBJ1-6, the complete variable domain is GAGVSQSPRYKVAKRGQDVALRCDPISGHVSLFWYQQALGQGPEFLTYFQNEAQLDKSGLPSDRFFAERPEGSVSTLKIQRTQQEDSAVYLCASSLDSPNSPLHFGNGTRLTVT.

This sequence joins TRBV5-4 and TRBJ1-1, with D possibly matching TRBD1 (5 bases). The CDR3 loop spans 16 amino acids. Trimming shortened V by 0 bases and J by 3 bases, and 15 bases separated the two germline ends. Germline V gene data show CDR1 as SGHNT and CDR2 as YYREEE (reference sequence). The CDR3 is CASSLVIGRGDTEAFF. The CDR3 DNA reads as TGTGCCAGCAGCTTGGTCATAGGACGGGGGGACACTGAAGCTTTCTTT.

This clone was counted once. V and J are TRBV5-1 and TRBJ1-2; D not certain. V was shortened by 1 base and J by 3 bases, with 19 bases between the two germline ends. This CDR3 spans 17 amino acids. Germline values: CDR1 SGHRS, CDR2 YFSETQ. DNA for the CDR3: TGCGCCAGCAGCTTGACAACAGCCCCCCCGAGGGACTATGGCTACACCTTC. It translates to CASSLTTAPPRDYGYTF.

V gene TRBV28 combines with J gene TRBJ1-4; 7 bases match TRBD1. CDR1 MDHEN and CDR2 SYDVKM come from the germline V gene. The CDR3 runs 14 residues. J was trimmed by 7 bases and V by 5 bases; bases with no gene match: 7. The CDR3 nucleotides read TGTGCCAGCAGTATACAGGGGTCGGGTGAAAAACTGTTTTTT. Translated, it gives CASSIQGSGEKLFF. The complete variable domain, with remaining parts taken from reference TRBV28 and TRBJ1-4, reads DVKVTQSSRYLVKRTGEKVFLECVQDMDHENMFWYRQDPGLGLRLIYFSYDVKMKEKGDIPEGYSVSREKKERFSLILESASTNQTSMYLCASSIQGSGEKLFFGSGTQLSVL.

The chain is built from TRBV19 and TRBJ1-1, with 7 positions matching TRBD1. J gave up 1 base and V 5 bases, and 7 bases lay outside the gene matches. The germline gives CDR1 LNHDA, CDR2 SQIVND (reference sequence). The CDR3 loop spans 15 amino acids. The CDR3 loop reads CASSFSGTENTEAFF. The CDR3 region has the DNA TGTGCCAGTAGTTTTTCCGGGACAGAGAACACTGAAGCTTTCTTT.